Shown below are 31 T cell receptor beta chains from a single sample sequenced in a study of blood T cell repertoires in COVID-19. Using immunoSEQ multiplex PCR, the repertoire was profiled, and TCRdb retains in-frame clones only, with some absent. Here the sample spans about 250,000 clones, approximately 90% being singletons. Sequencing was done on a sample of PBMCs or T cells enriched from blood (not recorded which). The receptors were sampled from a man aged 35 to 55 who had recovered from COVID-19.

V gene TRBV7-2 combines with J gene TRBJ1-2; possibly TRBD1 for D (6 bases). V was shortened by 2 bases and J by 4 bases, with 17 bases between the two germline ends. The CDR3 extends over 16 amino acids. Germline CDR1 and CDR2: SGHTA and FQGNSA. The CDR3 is CASSLSPARDTYGYTF. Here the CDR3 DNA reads TGTGCCAGCAGCTTAAGCCCGGCCCGGGACACCTATGGCTACACCTTC. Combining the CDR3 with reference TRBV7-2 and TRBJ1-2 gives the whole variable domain GAGVSQSPSNKVTEKGKDVELRCDPISGHTALYWYRQSLGQGLEFLIYFQGNSAPDKSGLPSDRFSAERTGGSVSTLTIQRTQQEDSAVYLCASSLSPARDTYGYTFGSGTRLTVV.

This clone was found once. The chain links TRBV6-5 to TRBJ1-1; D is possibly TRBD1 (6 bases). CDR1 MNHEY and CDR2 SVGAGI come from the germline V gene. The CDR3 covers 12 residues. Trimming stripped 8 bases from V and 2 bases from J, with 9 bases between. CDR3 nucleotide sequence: TGTGCCAGCGGCAGGGGTAACACTGAAGCTTTCTTT. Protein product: CASGRGNTEAFF.

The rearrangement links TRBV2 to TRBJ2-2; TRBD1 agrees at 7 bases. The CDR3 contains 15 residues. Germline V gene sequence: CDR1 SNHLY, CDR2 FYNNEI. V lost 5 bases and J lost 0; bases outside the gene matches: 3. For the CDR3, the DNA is TGTGCCAGCAGTATACAGGGGACGAACACCGGGGAGCTGTTTTTT. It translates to CASSIQGTNTGELFF.

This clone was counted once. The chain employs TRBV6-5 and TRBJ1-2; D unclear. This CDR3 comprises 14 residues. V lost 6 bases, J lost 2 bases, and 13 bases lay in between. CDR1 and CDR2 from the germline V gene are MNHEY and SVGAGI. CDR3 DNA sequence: TGTGCCAGCAGCTCACGGCGGCAGAACTATGGCTACACCTTC. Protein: CASSSRRQNYGYTF.

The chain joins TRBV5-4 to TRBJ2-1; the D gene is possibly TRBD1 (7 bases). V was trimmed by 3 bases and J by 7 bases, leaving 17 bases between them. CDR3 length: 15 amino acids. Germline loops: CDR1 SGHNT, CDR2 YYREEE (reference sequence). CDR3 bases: TGTGCCAGCAGCTCATACAGGGGAGGTGTGAATGAGCAGTTCTTC. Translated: CASSSYRGGVNEQFF.

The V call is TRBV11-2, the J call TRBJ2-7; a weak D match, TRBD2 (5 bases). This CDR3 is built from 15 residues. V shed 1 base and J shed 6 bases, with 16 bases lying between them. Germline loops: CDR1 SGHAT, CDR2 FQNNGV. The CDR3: CASSLGSRGLSEQYF. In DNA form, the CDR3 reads TGTGCCAGCAGCTTAGGCAGCCGGGGTTTAAGCGAGCAGTACTTC.

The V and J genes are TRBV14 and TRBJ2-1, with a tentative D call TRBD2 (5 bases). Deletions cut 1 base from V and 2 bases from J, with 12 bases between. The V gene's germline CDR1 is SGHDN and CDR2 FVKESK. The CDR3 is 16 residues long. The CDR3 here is CASSQVRAAAYNEQFF. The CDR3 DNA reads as TGTGCCAGCAGCCAAGTGAGGGCGGCGGCCTACAATGAGCAGTTCTTC.

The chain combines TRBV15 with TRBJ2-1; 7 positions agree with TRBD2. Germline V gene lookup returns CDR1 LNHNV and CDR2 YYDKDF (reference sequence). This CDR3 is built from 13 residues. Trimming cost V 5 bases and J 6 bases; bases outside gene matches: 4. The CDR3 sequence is CATSGLVFNEQFF. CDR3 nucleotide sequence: TGTGCCACCAGCGGACTAGTTTTCAATGAGCAGTTCTTC. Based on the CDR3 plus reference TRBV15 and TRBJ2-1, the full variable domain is DAMVIQNPRYQVTQFGKPVTLSCSQTLNHNVMYWYQQKSSQAPKLLFHYYDKDFNNEADTPDNFQSRRPNTSFCFLDIRSPGLGDTAMYLCATSGLVFNEQFFGPGTRLTVL.

CDR3 residues: CSVEGSTEDEKLFF. The CDR3 nucleotides read TGCAGCGTTGAAGGGTCGACAGAGGATGAAAAACTGTTTTTT. The chain employs TRBV29-1 and TRBJ1-4, with a weak D call TRBD1 (5 bases). Trimming took off 1 base at V and 6 bases at J, with 12 bases between the two ends. The CDR3 runs to 14 residues. CDR1 SQVTM and CDR2 ANQGSEA come from the germline V gene.

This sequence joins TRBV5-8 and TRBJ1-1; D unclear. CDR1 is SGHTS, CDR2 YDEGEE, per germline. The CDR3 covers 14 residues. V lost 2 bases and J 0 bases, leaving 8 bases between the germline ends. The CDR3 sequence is CASSFQAVNTEAFF. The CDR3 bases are TGTGCCAGCAGCTTCCAGGCCGTGAACACTGAAGCTTTCTTT.

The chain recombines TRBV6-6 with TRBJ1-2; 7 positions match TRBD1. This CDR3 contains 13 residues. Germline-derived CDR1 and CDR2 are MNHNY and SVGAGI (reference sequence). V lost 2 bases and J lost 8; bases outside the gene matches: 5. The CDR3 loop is CASSYDRVPGYTF. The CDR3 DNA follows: TGTGCCAGCAGTTACGACAGGGTACCCGGCTACACCTTC.

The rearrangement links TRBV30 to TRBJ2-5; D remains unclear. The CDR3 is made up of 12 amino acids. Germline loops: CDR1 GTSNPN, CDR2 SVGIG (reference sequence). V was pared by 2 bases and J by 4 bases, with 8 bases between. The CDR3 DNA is TGTGCCTGGAGTCTTAGCACAGAGACCCAGTACTTC. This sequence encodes CAWSLSTETQYF.

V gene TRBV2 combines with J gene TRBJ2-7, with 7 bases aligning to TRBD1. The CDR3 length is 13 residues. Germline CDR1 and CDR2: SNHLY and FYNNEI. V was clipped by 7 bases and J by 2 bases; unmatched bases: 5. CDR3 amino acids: CASTGTVAYEQYF. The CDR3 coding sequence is TGTGCCAGCACTGGGACAGTAGCCTACGAGCAGTACTTC.

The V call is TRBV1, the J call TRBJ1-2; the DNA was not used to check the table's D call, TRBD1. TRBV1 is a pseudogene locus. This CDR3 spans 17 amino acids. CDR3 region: CTSSQVSRQRTNYGYTF. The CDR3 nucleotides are TGCACCAGCAGCCAAGTATCGAGACAGAGAACTAACTATGGCTACACCTTC.

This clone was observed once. The CDR3 DNA sequence: TGTGCCAGCAGTTCCCCGGGACAGAGGAATGGCTACACCTTC. It yields the protein CASSSPGQRNGYTF. The rearrangement uses TRBV27 and TRBJ1-2; 7 bases fit TRBD1. With V trimmed by 4 bases and J by 6 bases, 8 bases remained unmatched. From germline, CDR1 is MNHEY and CDR2 SMNVEV (reference sequence). The CDR3 runs 14 residues.

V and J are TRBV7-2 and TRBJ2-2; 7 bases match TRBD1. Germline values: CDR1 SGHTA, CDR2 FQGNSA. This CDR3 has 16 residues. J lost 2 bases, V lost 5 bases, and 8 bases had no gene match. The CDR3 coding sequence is TGTGCCAGCAGCACGACAGGGACCTTAAACACCGGGGAGCTGTTTTTT. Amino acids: CASSTTGTLNTGELFF.

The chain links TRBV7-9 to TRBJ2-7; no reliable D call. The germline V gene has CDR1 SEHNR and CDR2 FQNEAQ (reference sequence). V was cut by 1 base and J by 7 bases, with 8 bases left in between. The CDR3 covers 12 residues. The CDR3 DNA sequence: TGTGCCAGCAGCTTAGGCGCTCGAGAGCAGTACTTC. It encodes CASSLGAREQYF.

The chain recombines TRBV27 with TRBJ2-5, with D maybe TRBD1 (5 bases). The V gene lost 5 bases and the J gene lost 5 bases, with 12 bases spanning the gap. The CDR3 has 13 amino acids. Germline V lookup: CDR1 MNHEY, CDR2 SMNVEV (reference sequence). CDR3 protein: CASSPAWGETQYF. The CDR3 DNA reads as TGTGCCAGCAGTCCGGCATGGGGCGAGACCCAGTACTTC.

Written as DNA, the CDR3 is TGTGCCAGCAGCCAAGGGACTAGCCTCAACACCGGGGAGCTGTTTTTT. Protein product: CASSQGTSLNTGELFF. This sequence joins TRBV4-2 and TRBJ2-2, with 8 bases aligning to TRBD2. With 1 base clipped from V and 2 bases from J, the junction kept 3 bases outside the gene matches. There are 16 residues in the CDR3. Looked up from germline, CDR1 is LGHNA and CDR2 is YNFKEQ.

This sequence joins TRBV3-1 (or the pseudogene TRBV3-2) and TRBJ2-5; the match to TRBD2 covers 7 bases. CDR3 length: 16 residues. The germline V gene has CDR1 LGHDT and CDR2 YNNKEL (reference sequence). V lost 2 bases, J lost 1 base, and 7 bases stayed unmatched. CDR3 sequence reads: CASSQIARGTQETQYF. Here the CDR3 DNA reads TGTGCCAGCAGCCAAATTGCGCGGGGGACCCAAGAGACCCAGTACTTC.

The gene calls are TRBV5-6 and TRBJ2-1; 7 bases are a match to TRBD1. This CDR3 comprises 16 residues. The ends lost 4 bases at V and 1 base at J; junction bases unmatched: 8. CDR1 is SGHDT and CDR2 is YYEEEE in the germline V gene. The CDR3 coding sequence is TGTGCCAGCAGCCCCGACAGGGAAATTTCCTACAATGAGCAGTTCTTC. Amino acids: CASSPDREISYNEQFF.

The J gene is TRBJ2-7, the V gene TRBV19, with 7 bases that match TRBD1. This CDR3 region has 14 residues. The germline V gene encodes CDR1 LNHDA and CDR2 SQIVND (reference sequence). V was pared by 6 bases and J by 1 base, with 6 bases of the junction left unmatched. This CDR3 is CASSGTASSYEQYF. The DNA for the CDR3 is TGTGCCAGTAGCGGGACAGCCTCTTCCTACGAGCAGTACTTC.

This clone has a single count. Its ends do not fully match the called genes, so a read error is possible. The CDR3 nucleotides read TGTGCCAGCAGCTCCGGATATGGCCGCGGGGGGTTTGTTTACGTCTTC. It encodes CASSSGYGRGGFVYVF. This chain joins TRBV28 and TRBJ2-7, with TRBD2 identical over 8 bases. Germline CDR1 and CDR2: MDHEN and SYDVKM. The CDR3 contains 16 residues.

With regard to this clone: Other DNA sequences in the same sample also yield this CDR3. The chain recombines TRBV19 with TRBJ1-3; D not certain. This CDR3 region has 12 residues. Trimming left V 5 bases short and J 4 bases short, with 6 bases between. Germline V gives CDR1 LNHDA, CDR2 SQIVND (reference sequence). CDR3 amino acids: CASSPGGNTIYF. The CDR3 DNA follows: TGTGCCAGTAGTCCCGGGGGAAACACCATATATTTT.

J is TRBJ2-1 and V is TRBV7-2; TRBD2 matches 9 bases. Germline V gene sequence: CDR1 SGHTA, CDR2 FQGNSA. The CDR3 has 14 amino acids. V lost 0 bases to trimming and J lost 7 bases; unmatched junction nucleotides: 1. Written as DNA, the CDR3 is TGTGCCAGCAGCTTAGCACTAGCGGGTAATGAGCAGTTCTTC. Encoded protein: CASSLALAGNEQFF.

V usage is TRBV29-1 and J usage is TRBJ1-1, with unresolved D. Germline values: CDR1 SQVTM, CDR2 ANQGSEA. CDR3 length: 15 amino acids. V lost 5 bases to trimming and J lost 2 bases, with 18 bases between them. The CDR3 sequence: CSVPPEGGLNTEAFF. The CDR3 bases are TGCAGCGTTCCACCGGAGGGTGGGTTAAACACTGAAGCTTTCTTT.

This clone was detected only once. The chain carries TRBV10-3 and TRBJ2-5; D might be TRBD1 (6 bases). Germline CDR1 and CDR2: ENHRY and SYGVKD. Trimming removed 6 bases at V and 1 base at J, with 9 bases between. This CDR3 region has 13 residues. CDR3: CAISRGSQETQYF. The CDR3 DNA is TGTGCCATCAGCAGGGGCTCCCAAGAGACCCAGTACTTC.

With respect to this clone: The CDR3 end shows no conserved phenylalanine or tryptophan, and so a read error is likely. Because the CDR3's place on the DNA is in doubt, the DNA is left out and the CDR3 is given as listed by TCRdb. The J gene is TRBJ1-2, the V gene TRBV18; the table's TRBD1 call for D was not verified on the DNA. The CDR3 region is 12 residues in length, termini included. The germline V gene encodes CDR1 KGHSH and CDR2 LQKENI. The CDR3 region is CASSPPSGILIL.

Here the CDR3 DNA reads TGTGCCAGCACCACAGGGTTGGGGACTGAAGCTTTCTTT. It is translated as CASTTGLGTEAFF. The chain has TRBV11-2 and TRBJ1-1; tentative D call: TRBD1 (6 bases). The CDR3 extends over 13 amino acids. V was trimmed by 7 bases and J by 5 bases, leaving 14 bases between them. Germline V gene lookup returns CDR1 SGHAT and CDR2 FQNNGV.

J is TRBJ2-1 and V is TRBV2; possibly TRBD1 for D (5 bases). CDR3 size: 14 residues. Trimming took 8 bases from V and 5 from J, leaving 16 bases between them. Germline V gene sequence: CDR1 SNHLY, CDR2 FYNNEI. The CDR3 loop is CASVSLGADNEQFF. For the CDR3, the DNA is TGTGCCAGCGTGTCTTTAGGGGCGGACAATGAGCAGTTCTTC.

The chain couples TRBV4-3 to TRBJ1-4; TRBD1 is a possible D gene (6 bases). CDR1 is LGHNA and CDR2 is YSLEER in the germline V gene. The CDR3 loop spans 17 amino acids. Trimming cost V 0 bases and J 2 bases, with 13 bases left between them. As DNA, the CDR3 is TGCGCCAGCAGCCAAGAACGGCTCAGGGGTACTAATGAAAAACTGTTTTTT. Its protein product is CASSQERLRGTNEKLFF.